This TCR beta chain is from a study of blood T cell repertoires in COVID-19. Study at large: The study drew acute and convalescent COVID-19 samples from the United States, Italy and Spain.

Profiled with immunoSEQ multiplex PCR; TCRdb holds only in-frame clones, not every one. The data show 240,000 or so clones, roughly four fifths seen once. This clonotype originated in an elderly woman with COVID-19, enrolled during active disease. Input material: peripheral blood.

The CDR3 is CASSIQSQALSYGYTF. The CDR3 nucleotides are TGTGCCAGTAGTATTCAATCGCAGGCCCTAAGCTATGGCTACACCTTC. The V call is TRBV19, the J call TRBJ1-2; D ambiguous. Deletions cut 3 bases from V and 4 bases from J, with 18 bases between. CDR3 length: 16 amino acids. In germline, CDR1 is LNHDA, CDR2 SQIVND (reference sequence).